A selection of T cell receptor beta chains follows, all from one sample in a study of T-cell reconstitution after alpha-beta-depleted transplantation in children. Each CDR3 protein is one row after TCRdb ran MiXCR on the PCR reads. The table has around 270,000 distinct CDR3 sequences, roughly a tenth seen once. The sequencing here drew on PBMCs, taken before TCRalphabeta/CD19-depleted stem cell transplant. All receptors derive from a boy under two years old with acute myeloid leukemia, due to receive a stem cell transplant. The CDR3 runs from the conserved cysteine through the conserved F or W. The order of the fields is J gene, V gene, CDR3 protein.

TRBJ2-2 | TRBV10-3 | CAISPGTGNTGELFF
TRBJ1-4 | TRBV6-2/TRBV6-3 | CASSYSGTANEKLFF
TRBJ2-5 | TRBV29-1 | CSVEGWGRQETQYF
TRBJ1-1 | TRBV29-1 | CSAAGQGRTEAFF
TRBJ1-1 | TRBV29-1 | CSVQTSLGTEAFF
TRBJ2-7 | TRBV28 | CASSSSLPGAGGSYEQYF
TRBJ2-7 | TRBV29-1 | CSVEGTSQDYEQYF
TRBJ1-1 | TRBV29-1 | CSVDLERRMNTEAFF
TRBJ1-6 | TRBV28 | CASSLLSSYNSPLHF
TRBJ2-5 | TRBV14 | CASSQRPGAAETQYF
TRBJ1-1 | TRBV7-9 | CASSPRTGGEFRTEAFF
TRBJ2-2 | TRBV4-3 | CASSQDRGRSGELFF
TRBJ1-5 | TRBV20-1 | CSAREQGAFTPQHF
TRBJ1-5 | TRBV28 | CASSLSGRNQPQHF
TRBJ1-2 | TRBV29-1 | CSARGPEGYGYTF
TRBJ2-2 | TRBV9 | CASSVEANGELFF
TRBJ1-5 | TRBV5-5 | CASSLTPGQANQPQHF
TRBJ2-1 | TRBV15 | CATSTGTGGRNEQFF
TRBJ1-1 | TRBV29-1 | CSVEPRQGITEAFF
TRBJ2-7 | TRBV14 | CASSTPGQSPEQYF
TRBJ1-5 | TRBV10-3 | CAISESMQPQHF
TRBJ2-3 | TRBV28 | CASSAVGWARSDTQYF
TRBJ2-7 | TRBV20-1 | CSARGAGAGEQYF
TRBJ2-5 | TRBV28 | CASSKSLGQGETQYF
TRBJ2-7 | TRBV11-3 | CASSFLPGLAGPSYEQYF
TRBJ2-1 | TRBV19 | CASSITSGRTHEQFF
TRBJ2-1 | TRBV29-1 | CSVARTSGAEQFF
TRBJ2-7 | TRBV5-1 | CASSSFPTRGEQYF
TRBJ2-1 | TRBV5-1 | CASSLNYRAAPYNEQLF
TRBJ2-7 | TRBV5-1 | CASGDRDSSYEQYF
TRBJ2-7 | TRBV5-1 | CASSFSPGLPNYEQYF
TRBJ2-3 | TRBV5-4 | CASSYRQGITDTQYF
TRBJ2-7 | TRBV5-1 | CASSQDNYEQYF
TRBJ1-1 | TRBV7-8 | CASSRNREAFF
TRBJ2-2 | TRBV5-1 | CASSPDLANTGELFF
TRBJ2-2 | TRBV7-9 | CASSSKSQANTGELFF
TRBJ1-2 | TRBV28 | CASSLADRGNYGYTF
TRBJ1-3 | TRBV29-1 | CSARIPSGNTIYF
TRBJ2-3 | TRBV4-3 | CASSQGSTVADTQYF
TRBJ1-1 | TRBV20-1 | CSAREPGTDVEAFF
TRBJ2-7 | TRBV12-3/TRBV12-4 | CASSFSPGLAISYEQYF
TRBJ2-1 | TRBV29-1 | CSVDKALGYNEQFF
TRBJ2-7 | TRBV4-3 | CASSQEPGQGAYEQYF
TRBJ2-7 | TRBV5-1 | CARSRENSYEQYF
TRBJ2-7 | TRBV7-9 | CASSSSTSGSQNEQYF
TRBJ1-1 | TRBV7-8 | CASSLLDGGRPSEAFF
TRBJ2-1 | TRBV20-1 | CSATSGQGAYNEQFF
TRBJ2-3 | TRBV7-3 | CASSGIGGTDTQYF
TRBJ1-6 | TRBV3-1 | CASSQEAGRNSPLHF
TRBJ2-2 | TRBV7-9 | CASRTVFANTGELFF
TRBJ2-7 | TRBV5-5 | CASSFPPMWQYF
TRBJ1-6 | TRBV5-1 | CASSLEGLYNPPLHF
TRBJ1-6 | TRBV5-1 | CASSMDRGSSPLHF
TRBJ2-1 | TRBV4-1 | CASSQSELAGREFF
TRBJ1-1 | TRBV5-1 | CASSLEDTEAFF
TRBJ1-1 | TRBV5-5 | CASSFEGVISFF